The 23 T cell receptor beta chains listed next were all sequenced from one sample in a study of blood T cell repertoires in COVID-19. The assay was immunoSEQ multiplex PCR, and TCRdb's table has in-frame clones only and misses some. The sample consists of 130,000 to 150,000 clones, approximately 80% of them appearing once. The sample was peripheral blood. The origin of the receptors is a man aged 60 to 75 with active or convalescent COVID-19.

The chain carries TRBV6-5 and TRBJ2-3; 12 bases fit TRBD1. V was pared by 8 bases and J by 7 bases, with 7 bases of the junction left unmatched. The CDR3 is made up of 14 amino acids. Germline V gene data show CDR1 as MNHEY and CDR2 as SVGAGI. The DNA of the CDR3 is TGTGCCAGCGGTCGGGGGACAGGGGGCCATACGCAGTATTTT. This codes for CASGRGTGGHTQYF.

The chain employs TRBV6-6 and TRBJ1-5, with D perhaps TRBD1 (6 bases). This CDR3 is 15 amino acids long. CDR1 MNHNY and CDR2 SVGAGI come from the germline V gene (reference sequence). V was shortened by 5 bases and J by 1 base, with 12 bases between the two germline ends. Here the CDR3 reads CASSNRDKSNQPQHF. In DNA form, the CDR3 reads TGTGCCAGCAGTAACAGGGATAAGAGCAATCAGCCCCAGCATTTT.

The chain carries TRBV27 and TRBJ1-5; 8 nucleotides match TRBD1. The CDR3 extends over 11 amino acids. Germline CDR1 and CDR2: MNHEY and SMNVEV (reference sequence). The CDR3 reads CQGDRSRTQHF. CDR3 nucleotides: TGTCAGGGGGACAGGAGTCGGACCCAGCATTTT.

CDR3 nucleotide sequence: TGCGCCAGCAGCTCCCTAGCGGTGGTCAATGAGCAGTTCTTC. Protein: CASSSLAVVNEQFF. This chain links TRBV5-1 with TRBJ2-1; the match to TRBD2 covers 7 bases. Germline values: CDR1 SGHRS, CDR2 YFSETQ. With V trimmed by 3 bases and J by 6 bases, 6 bases remained unmatched. The CDR3 consists of 14 residues.

The rearrangement links TRBV12-1 to TRBJ2-1; the table's D call, TRBD2, has no DNA check behind it. TRBV12-1 is reported as a pseudogene. The CDR3 consists of 18 residues. CDR3 in DNA: TGTGCCAGCAGCAAGGGACTAGCGGGAGTGGGCACCTACAATGAGCAGTTCTTC. Encoded protein: CASSKGLAGVGTYNEQFF.

Comments on this clone: The identical CDR3 is also encoded by other nucleotide sequences in the sample. The chain uses TRBV6-5 and TRBJ2-5; TRBD1 might be the D (6 bases). V was trimmed by 5 bases and J by 1 base, leaving 8 bases between them. The CDR3 is 13 amino acids. Germline V gene sequence: CDR1 MNHEY, CDR2 SVGAGI. CDR3 in amino acids: CASSRTVQETQYF. The CDR3 DNA reads TGTGCCAGCAGTAGGACAGTCCAAGAGACCCAGTACTTC.

This clone was seen a handful of times. V is TRBV9 and J is TRBJ2-6; the D gene is possibly TRBD1 (6 bases). The V gene lost 3 bases and the J gene lost 0 bases, with 13 bases spanning the gap. Germline V CDR1 and CDR2: SGDLS, YYNGEE. This CDR3 region has 17 residues. CDR3 bases: TGTGCCAGCAGCGCTACAGGGTTTGGCTCTGGGGCCAACGTCCTGACTTTC. It specifies CASSATGFGSGANVLTF. Based on the CDR3 plus reference TRBV9 and TRBJ2-6, the full variable domain is DSGVTQTPKHLITATGQRVTLRCSPRSGDLSVYWYQQSLDQGLQFLIQYYNGEERAKGNILERFSAQQFPDLHSELNLSSLELGDSALYFCASSATGFGSGANVLTFGAGSRLTVL.

The chain employs TRBV7-9 and TRBJ1-1; D ambiguous. V was cut by 5 bases and J by 3 bases, with 16 bases left in between. The CDR3 is made up of 15 amino acids. Germline V CDR1 and CDR2: SEHNR, FQNEAQ (reference sequence). The CDR3 region has the DNA TGTGCCAGCAGCCCCCGGCAAGTGGAGTACACTGAAGCTTTCTTT. Translating gives CASSPRQVEYTEAFF. The entire variable domain, with the rest obtained from reference TRBV7-9 and TRBJ1-1, is as follows: DTGVSQNPRHKITKRGQNVTFRCDPISEHNRLYWYRQTLGQGPEFLTYFQNEAQLEKSRLLSDRFSAERPKGSFSTLEIQRTEQGDSAMYLCASSPRQVEYTEAFFGQGTRLTVV.

This clone has only one observation. The V and J genes are TRBV2 and TRBJ2-2; 10 nucleotides align to TRBD2. V was clipped by 5 bases and J by 5 bases; unmatched bases: 11. Per germline, CDR1 SNHLY and CDR2 FYNNEI. This CDR3 has 17 residues. CDR3 amino acids: CASSLSSGRLGTGELFF. CDR3 bases: TGTGCCAGCAGTCTTTCTAGCGGGAGATTGGGGACCGGGGAGCTGTTTTTT.

V gene TRBV2 combines with J gene TRBJ1-5, with 12 bases that match TRBD1. V dropped 5 bases and J dropped 7; count of bases not matched to a gene: 6. Per the germline V gene, CDR1 is SNHLY and CDR2 is FYNNEI. The CDR3 runs to 15 residues. The CDR3 spells CASSRDRGLRQPQHF. CDR3 DNA sequence: TGTGCCAGCAGTCGGGACAGGGGGCTTCGGCAGCCCCAGCATTTT.

The chain uses TRBV5-1 and TRBJ2-7, with 7 bases lining up with TRBD1. The V gene's germline CDR1 is SGHRS and CDR2 YFSETQ. V was clipped by 4 bases and J by 6 bases; unmatched bases: 7. There are 13 residues in the CDR3. As DNA, the CDR3 is TGCGCCAGCAGCGGGGGACAGTTTGGCGAGCAGTACTTC. Encoded protein: CASSGGQFGEQYF.

The V call is TRBV7-6, the J call TRBJ2-1, with a tentative D call TRBD1 (7 bases). Between the trimmed V and J ends, which lost 3 bases and 6 bases, there was a span of 15 bases. This CDR3 comprises 15 residues. Germline V gene lookup returns CDR1 SGHVS and CDR2 FNYEAQ. CDR3 DNA sequence: TGTGCCAGCAGCTTGGCTTTGGAGGGGGCCAATGAGCAGTTCTTC. Protein sequence: CASSLALEGANEQFF.

This sequence joins TRBV20-1 and TRBJ1-5; 9 bases align to TRBD1. After removal of 3 bases from V and 6 bases from J, the junction contained 6 bases not matched to a gene. The CDR3 spans 14 residues. Germline V lookup: CDR1 DFQATT, CDR2 SNEGSKA (reference sequence). As DNA, the CDR3 is TGCAGTGCTAGTAGGGACAGGGTTTTTCAGCCCCAGCATTTT. Translated: CSASRDRVFQPQHF.

The rearrangement links TRBV4-3 to TRBJ1-5; a possible D gene is TRBD1 (5 bases). CDR3 length: 13 residues. Deletions cut 3 bases from V and 4 bases from J, with 7 bases between. Germline values: CDR1 LGHNA, CDR2 YSLEER. Here the CDR3 reads CASSQAGNQPQHF. The CDR3 nucleotides read TGCGCCAGCAGCCAGGCAGGGAATCAGCCCCAGCATTTT.

This clone has just a few counts. This chain connects TRBV4-1 to TRBJ2-2; maybe TRBD2 (5 bases). The V gene's germline CDR1 is MGHRA and CDR2 YSYEKL. The CDR3 consists of 13 residues. Trimming shortened V by 8 bases and J by 4 bases, and 11 bases separated the two germline ends. This CDR3 is CASLDYFTGELFF. The CDR3 nucleotides read TGCGCCAGCCTCGACTATTTCACCGGGGAGCTGTTTTTT.

The chain links TRBV27 to TRBJ1-4; D unclear. This CDR3 is built from 15 residues. V lost 4 bases and J lost 7, with 16 bases in between. Germline V gene lookup returns CDR1 MNHEY and CDR2 SMNVEV (reference sequence). CDR3 nucleotide sequence: TGTGCCAGCAGTTCCTTAGGGAGGGCCGGTGAAAAACTGTTTTTT. Protein sequence: CASSSLGRAGEKLFF.

The chain is built from TRBV6-2 or TRBV6-3 and TRBJ2-7; the match to TRBD1 covers 11 bases. Trimming removed 3 bases from V and 2 bases from J; junction bases left unmatched: 12. This CDR3 has 18 amino acids. Looked up from germline, CDR1 is MNHEY and CDR2 is SVGEGT. The CDR3 loop reads CASSYPGQGAPRAYEQYF. The CDR3 bases are TGTGCCAGCAGTTATCCCGGACAGGGGGCGCCTAGGGCCTACGAGCAGTACTTC.

The genes are TRBV4-1 and TRBJ2-1, with a tentative D call TRBD2 (6 bases). CDR3 length equals 16 residues. The V end lost 0 bases, the J end lost 2 bases, and 11 bases lay between the germline ends. Germline CDR1 reads MGHRA; CDR2 reads YSYEKL. The DNA of the CDR3 is TGCGCCAGCAGCCAAGATCTAGGCGGGGCCTACAATGAGCAGTTCTTC. Encoded protein: CASSQDLGGAYNEQFF.

This clone was seen once. This chain joins TRBV19 and TRBJ1-3; TRBD1 aligns across 8 bases. The CDR3 runs to 17 residues. J was trimmed by 0 bases and V by 5 bases; bases with no gene match: 9. Germline V gene lookup returns CDR1 LNHDA and CDR2 SQIVND (reference sequence). Written as DNA, the CDR3 is TGTGCCAGTAGTTCTCCAGGGGGCCGAAGCTCTGGAAACACCATATATTTT. This codes for CASSSPGGRSSGNTIYF.

The chain has TRBV11-2 and TRBJ1-1; D unresolved. Germline assignment: CDR1 SGHAT and CDR2 FQNNGV. The germline V and J ends were trimmed by 8 bases and 4 bases, with 11 bases remaining between them. This CDR3 contains 12 residues. CDR3 bases: TGTGCCAGCGGCGACGAGGTCACTGAAGCTTTCTTT. Its protein is CASGDEVTEAFF.

The V and J genes are TRBV28 and TRBJ2-5, with a tentative D call TRBD1 (6 bases). CDR3 length equals 14 residues. V was pared by 6 bases and J by 3 bases, with 14 bases between. The V gene's germline CDR1 is MDHEN and CDR2 SYDVKM. The CDR3 region has the DNA TGTGCCAGCAGCCTAAACAGGGTAAAAGAGACCCAGTACTTC. Its protein product is CASSLNRVKETQYF.

This chain uses TRBV19 with TRBJ1-1; D call uncertain. Germline V lookup: CDR1 LNHDA, CDR2 SQIVND (reference sequence). V was shortened by 8 bases and J by 6 bases, with 13 bases between the two germline ends. The CDR3 spans 12 residues. The DNA of the CDR3 is TGTGCCAGTCTGTCCGACTGGGCTGAAGCTTTCTTT. Translated: CASLSDWAEAFF. Filled out from reference TRBV19 and TRBJ1-1, the complete variable domain reads DGGITQSPKYLFRKEGQNVTLSCEQNLNHDAMYWYRQDPGQGLRLIYYSQIVNDFQKGDIAEGYSVSREKKESFPLTVTSAQKNPTAFYLCASLSDWAEAFFGQGTRLTVV.

V and J are TRBV20-1 and TRBJ1-1, with TRBD1 identical over 8 bases. This CDR3 is built from 11 residues. The germline V gene has CDR1 DFQATT and CDR2 SNEGSKA (reference sequence). The CDR3 region has the DNA TGCAGACTCGGACAGGGCTTTGAAGCTTTCTTT. It codes for CRLGQGFEAFF.